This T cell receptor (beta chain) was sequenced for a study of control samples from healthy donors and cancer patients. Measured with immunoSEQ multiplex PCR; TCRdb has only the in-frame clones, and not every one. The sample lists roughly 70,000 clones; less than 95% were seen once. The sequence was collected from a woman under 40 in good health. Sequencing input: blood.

CDR3 sequence reads: CASSSGTEYNEQFF. In DNA, the CDR3 is TGTGCCAGTAGTTCCGGGACAGAATACAATGAGCAGTTCTTC. V gene TRBV19 combines with J gene TRBJ2-1; 7 nucleotides line up with TRBD1. The CDR3 is 14 residues long. Germline lookup yields CDR1 LNHDA and CDR2 SQIVND (reference sequence). V dropped 5 bases and J dropped 4; count of bases not matched to a gene: 5.